These T cell receptor beta chains were read from a single sample in a study of cytomegalovirus exposure and HLA in healthy donors. Some clones are missing from TCRdb's copy, which holds only in-frame ones; the method was immunoSEQ multiplex PCR. The sample lists about 140,000 clones; over 60% were seen once. Sequencing was carried out using PBMCs. The receptors were sampled from a female donor in good health and CMV-seronegative. CDR3s include the opening cysteine and the closing phenylalanine or tryptophan. Fields, in order: V gene, J gene, D gene, clone size, CDR3 DNA, CDR3 protein. D genes are given only for firm matches. Size values are once, few and many counts, or a class for expanded clones, and some rows have none.

v_call: TRBV19
j_call: TRBJ2-7
d_call: TRBD1
clone_size: NA
cdr3_nt: TGTGCCAGTAGTATTGTGCCGGGACAGGTGGCCGAGCAGTACTTC
cdr3_aa: CASSIVPGQVAEQYF

v_call: TRBV6-1
j_call: TRBJ1-1
d_call: TRBD1
clone_size: NA
cdr3_nt: TGTGCCAGCAGTGAAGTAGCAACAGGGGGAACTGAAGCTTTCTTT
cdr3_aa: CASSEVATGGTEAFF

v_call: TRBV6-5
j_call: TRBJ2-7
d_call: TRBD1
clone_size: NA
cdr3_nt: TGTGCCAGCAGTTACCTGGGACAGAACTACGAGCAGTACTTC
cdr3_aa: CASSYLGQNYEQYF

v_call: TRBV7-6
j_call: TRBJ2-7
d_call: NA
clone_size: NA
cdr3_nt: TGTGCCAGCAGCCGGGACATCACCTACGAGCAGTACTTC
cdr3_aa: CASSRDITYEQYF

v_call: TRBV29-1
j_call: TRBJ2-7
d_call: NA
clone_size: NA
cdr3_nt: TGCAGCGTTGAGGGACGGGACTCCTACGAGCAGTACTTC
cdr3_aa: CSVEGRDSYEQYF

v_call: TRBV13
j_call: TRBJ1-2
d_call: NA
clone_size: NA
cdr3_nt: TGTGCCAGCAGCACCCGGGGGGCGGACACGTATGGCTACACCTTC
cdr3_aa: CASSTRGADTYGYTF

v_call: TRBV5-1
j_call: TRBJ1-4
d_call: NA
clone_size: once
cdr3_nt: TGCGCCAGCAGTGCTCAGGGCCTAGCAACTAATGAAAAACTGTTTTTT
cdr3_aa: CASSAQGLATNEKLFF

v_call: TRBV5-1
j_call: TRBJ1-5
d_call: NA
clone_size: NA
cdr3_nt: TGCGCCAGCAGCTTGGCAGGGGCAGGTCAGCCCCAGCATTTT
cdr3_aa: CASSLAGAGQPQHF

v_call: TRBV6-5
j_call: TRBJ2-1
d_call: NA
clone_size: NA
cdr3_nt: TGTGCCAGCAGTTACTCCGCAGGGGCTGCCTACAATGAGCAGTTCTTC
cdr3_aa: CASSYSAGAAYNEQFF

v_call: TRBV25-1
j_call: TRBJ1-1
d_call: NA
clone_size: NA
cdr3_nt: TGTGCCAGCTCCAGGCTTGATAGGCCCCGTGAAGCTTTCTTT
cdr3_aa: CASSRLDRPREAFF

v_call: TRBV10-2
j_call: TRBJ2-5
d_call: TRBD2
clone_size: NA
cdr3_nt: TGCGCCAGCAGTGCCCTGACTAGCGGAGACCAAGAGACCCAGTACTTC
cdr3_aa: CASSALTSGDQETQYF

v_call: TRBV6-5
j_call: TRBJ1-2
d_call: NA
clone_size: NA
cdr3_nt: TGTGCCAGCAACCCGACAGGCTCAAACTATGGCTACACCTTC
cdr3_aa: CASNPTGSNYGYTF

v_call: TRBV15
j_call: TRBJ2-7
d_call: NA
clone_size: NA
cdr3_nt: TGTGCCACCAGCAGACCCAGCTCCTACGAGCAGTACTTC
cdr3_aa: CATSRPSSYEQYF

v_call: TRBV28
j_call: TRBJ1-1
d_call: NA
clone_size: NA
cdr3_nt: TGTGCCAGCAGTCCCGAGACAGATGAAGCTTTCTTT
cdr3_aa: CASSPETDEAFF

v_call: TRBV6-1
j_call: TRBJ1-3
d_call: TRBD1
clone_size: NA
cdr3_nt: TGTGCCAGCAGTGGGACAGGTTCAGGAAACACCATATATTTT
cdr3_aa: CASSGTGSGNTIYF

v_call: TRBV19
j_call: TRBJ1-1
d_call: NA
clone_size: NA
cdr3_nt: TGTGCCAGTAGTCCGGTAGAAACAGACCCTGAAGCTTTCTTT
cdr3_aa: CASSPVETDPEAFF

v_call: TRBV2
j_call: TRBJ1-2
d_call: NA
clone_size: NA
cdr3_nt: TGTGCCAGCAATCAGGGAAGGTATGGCTACACCTTC
cdr3_aa: CASNQGRYGYTF

v_call: TRBV25-1
j_call: TRBJ2-2
d_call: TRBD2
clone_size: NA
cdr3_nt: TGTGCCACCAGGACTAGCGGAAACACCGGGGAGCTGTTTTTT
cdr3_aa: CATRTSGNTGELFF

v_call: TRBV6-1
j_call: TRBJ1-1
d_call: TRBD1
clone_size: few
cdr3_nt: TGTGCCAGCAGTGATACCGGACAGGGTAAAGCTTTCTTT
cdr3_aa: CASSDTGQGKAFF

v_call: TRBV9
j_call: TRBJ2-2
d_call: NA
clone_size: NA
cdr3_nt: TGTGCCAGCAGCGTAGTACAGGGCCCCGGGGAGCTGTTTTTT
cdr3_aa: CASSVVQGPGELFF

v_call: TRBV27
j_call: TRBJ2-7
d_call: TRBD1
clone_size: once
cdr3_nt: TGTGCCAGCAGGTTCGGGGGACAGGGAGACGAGCAGTACTTC
cdr3_aa: CASRFGGQGDEQYF

v_call: TRBV5-6
j_call: TRBJ2-1
d_call: TRBD1
clone_size: few
cdr3_nt: TGTGCCAGCAGCTTAAGGACAGGCATAGACAATGAGCAGTTCTTC
cdr3_aa: CASSLRTGIDNEQFF

v_call: TRBV10-2
j_call: TRBJ2-5
d_call: TRBD1
clone_size: NA
cdr3_nt: TGCGCCAGCACCGCGGACAGGGGGGGAGAGACCCAGTACTTC
cdr3_aa: CASTADRGGETQYF

v_call: TRBV11-2
j_call: TRBJ1-4
d_call: NA
clone_size: few
cdr3_nt: TGTGCCAGCAGCCCGCGGCGTTCGGAACTGTTTTTT
cdr3_aa: CASSPRRSELFF

v_call: TRBV6-4
j_call: TRBJ2-2
d_call: TRBD2
clone_size: few
cdr3_nt: TGTGCCAGCAGTCTACTAGCGGGAGCCGACACCGGGGAGCTGTTTTTT
cdr3_aa: CASSLLAGADTGELFF

v_call: TRBV7-9
j_call: TRBJ1-1
d_call: NA
clone_size: NA
cdr3_nt: TGTGCCAGCAGTCATACCCCGGGTGAAGCTTTCTTT
cdr3_aa: CASSHTPGEAFF

v_call: TRBV7-2
j_call: TRBJ2-2
d_call: NA
clone_size: NA
cdr3_nt: TGTGCCAGCAGCTTAGAGGCTAGCGTTAACACCGGGGAGCTGTTTTTT
cdr3_aa: CASSLEASVNTGELFF

v_call: TRBV7-8
j_call: TRBJ1-2
d_call: TRBD1
clone_size: NA
cdr3_nt: TGTGCCAGCAGCACCAGGACAGGGGGCGCAATTCCCTACACCTTC
cdr3_aa: CASSTRTGGAIPYTF

v_call: TRBV27
j_call: TRBJ2-7
d_call: TRBD1
clone_size: once
cdr3_nt: TGTGCCAGCAGCTACAGGGGACAGGGCTCCTACGAGCAGTACTTC
cdr3_aa: CASSYRGQGSYEQYF

v_call: TRBV6-6
j_call: TRBJ2-5
d_call: TRBD1
clone_size: once
cdr3_nt: TGTGCCAGCAGTCGACAGGGGATTCAAGAGACCCAGTACTTC
cdr3_aa: CASSRQGIQETQYF

v_call: TRBV19
j_call: TRBJ1-3
d_call: NA
clone_size: NA
cdr3_nt: TGTGCCAGTAGTCGGGAGTTGGGAAACACCATATATTTT
cdr3_aa: CASSRELGNTIYF

v_call: TRBV5-6
j_call: TRBJ1-2
d_call: NA
clone_size: few
cdr3_nt: TGTGCCAGCAGCTTGGGGTCGGATGGCTACACCTTC
cdr3_aa: CASSLGSDGYTF

v_call: TRBV9
j_call: TRBJ2-5
d_call: NA
clone_size: NA
cdr3_nt: TGTGCCAGCAGCGTATTCGGCGGTAGGGGAGAGACCCAGTACTTC
cdr3_aa: CASSVFGGRGETQYF

v_call: TRBV5-4
j_call: TRBJ2-1
d_call: TRBD1
clone_size: NA
cdr3_nt: TGTGCCAGCAGCTTGAAAGACAGGGGCTCCTACAATGAGCAGTTCTTC
cdr3_aa: CASSLKDRGSYNEQFF

v_call: TRBV4-1
j_call: TRBJ2-1
d_call: NA
clone_size: NA
cdr3_nt: TGCGCCAGCAGCCAAGATGAGACAGGCAATGAGCAGTTCTTC
cdr3_aa: CASSQDETGNEQFF

v_call: TRBV5-6
j_call: TRBJ2-7
d_call: TRBD2
clone_size: NA
cdr3_nt: TGTGCCAGCAGCTTGGGGAGGGACTACCTCTCCTACGAGCAGTACTTC
cdr3_aa: CASSLGRDYLSYEQYF

v_call: TRBV28
j_call: TRBJ1-5
d_call: TRBD1
clone_size: NA
cdr3_nt: TGTGCCAGCAGTTTGTGGGACAGTTCCAATCAGCCCCAGCATTTT
cdr3_aa: CASSLWDSSNQPQHF

v_call: TRBV7-9
j_call: TRBJ1-4
d_call: TRBD1
clone_size: few
cdr3_nt: TGTGCCAGCAGTTCAAACCCGGGACAGCCCATCTTT
cdr3_aa: CASSSNPGQPIF

v_call: TRBV19
j_call: TRBJ2-7
d_call: TRBD2
clone_size: NA
cdr3_nt: TGTGCCAGTAGTTCCACGGGAAGCGGGGGAGTATACGAGCAGTACTTC
cdr3_aa: CASSSTGSGGVYEQYF

v_call: TRBV28
j_call: TRBJ1-1
d_call: NA
clone_size: NA
cdr3_nt: TGTGCCAGCAGTCCTCCAGGGACTGAAGCTTTCTTT
cdr3_aa: CASSPPGTEAFF

v_call: TRBV5-6
j_call: TRBJ2-3
d_call: NA
clone_size: NA
cdr3_nt: TGTGCCAGCACCTCCGGCGGGACGGCGCAGTATTTT
cdr3_aa: CASTSGGTAQYF

v_call: TRBV2
j_call: TRBJ2-7
d_call: TRBD2
clone_size: NA
cdr3_nt: TGTGCCAGCCCTGGGGCTAGCGGGAGGCAACCCTACGAGCAGTACTTC
cdr3_aa: CASPGASGRQPYEQYF

v_call: TRBV6-1
j_call: TRBJ2-7
d_call: TRBD1
clone_size: NA
cdr3_nt: TGTGCCAACGAGGACAGGAGCTCCTACGAGCAGTACTTC
cdr3_aa: CANEDRSSYEQYF

v_call: TRBV7-7
j_call: TRBJ1-1
d_call: NA
clone_size: NA
cdr3_nt: TGTGCCAGCAGCCCAGCCAAAACCGGGGGCACTGAAGCTTTCTTT
cdr3_aa: CASSPAKTGGTEAFF

v_call: TRBV27
j_call: TRBJ2-5
d_call: NA
clone_size: NA
cdr3_nt: TGTGCCAGCAGTGGGGCAGGGGAGACCCAGTACTTC
cdr3_aa: CASSGAGETQYF

v_call: TRBV28
j_call: TRBJ2-7
d_call: NA
clone_size: once
cdr3_nt: TGTGCCAGCGAGGGAGCCTACGAGCAGTACTTC
cdr3_aa: CASEGAYEQYF

v_call: TRBV6-6
j_call: TRBJ2-7
d_call: TRBD2
clone_size: NA
cdr3_nt: TGTGCCAGCCTACTAGCGGGAGGCCCCACCTACGAGCAGTACTTC
cdr3_aa: CASLLAGGPTYEQYF

v_call: TRBV7-3
j_call: TRBJ2-1
d_call: TRBD2
clone_size: once
cdr3_nt: TGTGCCAGCAGCCCCAGCGGGAGGACTAATGAGCAGTTCTTC
cdr3_aa: CASSPSGRTNEQFF

v_call: TRBV30
j_call: TRBJ1-2
d_call: TRBD1
clone_size: few
cdr3_nt: TGTGCCTGGACGCCGGACAGGGATTATGGCTACACCTTC
cdr3_aa: CAWTPDRDYGYTF